This TCR beta chain was recovered during a study of blood T cell repertoires in COVID-19. Background on the study: Samples came from the United States, Italy and Spain, spanning acute and convalescent COVID-19. In each case, the material was cDNA or gDNA derived from T cells, B-cell-depleted T cells, or PBMCs.

As originally analysed: Quantification of nucleated cells was approximated via reference gene primer amplification. TCRdb's copy holds only in-frame clones and misses some; the assay was immunoSEQ multiplex PCR. V, J and clone size were drawn from that table, and D and trimming were deduced from the DNA. Among over 50,000 clones, about nine tenths were seen once, and the ten largest hold roughly 8%. The CDR3 length is 15 residues. Germline assignment: CDR1 SGHRS and CDR2 YFSETQ. The ends lost 3 bases at V and 8 bases at J; junction bases unmatched: 7. This sequence joins TRBV5-1 and TRBJ2-1, with 11 bases that match TRBD1. The sequencing input was peripheral blood. This TCR derives from a man aged 50 or older with active COVID-19. This CDR3 reads CASSSGTGGKYEQFF. CDR3 DNA sequence: TGCGCCAGCAGCTCCGGGACAGGGGGGAAATATGAGCAGTTCTTC.